The next 25 T cell receptor beta chains were all read from a single sample in a study of T cells in Graves' hyperthyroidism and ophthalmopathy. Authors of the study amplified TCR beta CDR3 regions from RNA transcripts. First-round RT-PCR with HTBI primers amplified the TCR CDR3 region. MiXCR, applied by TCRdb to the multiplex PCR reads, yields one record per CDR3 protein. The sample holds a few hundred thousand distinct CDR3 sequences; under 60% are singletons and the top ten take around 7.7%. Sequenced sample: peripheral blood or thyroid tissue (not recorded which). All receptors come from a woman aged 18-29 years with Graves' hyperthyroidism.

At least ten counts were recorded for this clonotype. The gene calls are TRBV10-2 and TRBJ2-7, with no clear D. V was clipped by 9 bases and J by 2 bases, with 17 bases between them. Germline loops: CDR1 WSHSY, CDR2 SAAADI. CDR3 length: 14 amino acids. CDR3 loop: CARRVRDPTYEQYF. In DNA form, the CDR3 reads TGCGCCAGAAGGGTACGCGATCCGACCTACGAGCAGTACTTC.

This clonotype counts as medium-sized. The V gene is TRBV12-3 or TRBV12-4, the J gene TRBJ2-5; D gene ambiguous. Trimming took 6 bases from V and 5 from J, leaving 7 bases between them. This CDR3 is built from 11 residues. CDR3 sequence (DNA): TGTGCCAGCAGCTTCAGTGAGACCCAGTACTTC. It is translated as CASSFSETQYF.

This clonotype was recorded many times. The chain carries TRBV28 and TRBJ1-1; D ambiguous. This CDR3 contains 13 residues. CDR1 and CDR2 (germline): MDHEN, SYDVKM. V shed 8 bases and J shed 1 base, with 11 bases lying between them. CDR3 in amino acids: CASARNRNTEAFF. CDR3 bases: TGTGCCAGCGCACGGAACAGGAACACTGAAGCTTTCTTT.

This clonotype came up many times. This chain joins TRBV27 and TRBJ1-1, with D perhaps matching TRBD1 (5 bases). V dropped 7 bases and J dropped 4 bases, with 19 bases sitting between them. Germline assignment: CDR1 MNHEY and CDR2 SMNVEV (reference sequence). The CDR3 totals 15 residues. As DNA, the CDR3 is TGTGCCAGCACCATTTCCACGGGGGGAGGCACTGAAGCTTTCTTT. Protein product: CASTISTGGGTEAFF.

The chain uses TRBV30 and TRBJ1-4, with D hard to call. V was pared by 2 bases and J by 4 bases, with 8 bases between. CDR1 GTSNPN and CDR2 SVGIG come from the germline V gene (reference sequence). The CDR3 spans 13 residues. The CDR3 is CAWSRPDNEKLFF. In DNA form, the CDR3 reads TGTGCCTGGAGTAGGCCGGATAATGAAAAACTGTTTTTT.

The chain links TRBV29-1 to TRBJ1-2; 9 bases are a match to TRBD1. The J segment lost 6 bases and the V segment lost 4 bases, leaving 6 bases of the junction unmatched. The CDR3 runs 13 residues. The germline gives CDR1 SQVTM, CDR2 ANQGSEA. The CDR3 DNA reads TGCAGCGTTGTGACAGGGGGATCGGATGGCTACACCTTC. This translates into CSVVTGGSDGYTF.

The chain uses TRBV20-1 and TRBJ1-4; D perhaps matches TRBD1 (6 bases). Per the germline V gene, CDR1 is DFQATT and CDR2 is SNEGSKA (reference sequence). Between the trimmed V and J ends, which lost 4 bases and 8 bases, there was a span of 11 bases. The CDR3 loop spans 12 amino acids. The DNA for the CDR3 is TGCAGTGCTACCACAGGGTACGAAAAACTGTTTTTT. Translating it yields CSATTGYEKLFF.

This clonotype was observed at least ten times. The chain joins TRBV6-6 to TRBJ2-7; D is unresolved. Germline V gene lookup returns CDR1 MNHNY and CDR2 SVGAGI (reference sequence). This CDR3 is 15 amino acids long. Trimming removed 3 bases at V and 1 base at J, with 13 bases between. CDR3 amino acids: CASSYSRTASYEQYF. The CDR3 coding sequence is TGTGCCAGCAGTTATAGCAGAACGGCATCCTACGAGCAGTACTTC.

This clonotype was counted many times. This chain links TRBV10-3 with TRBJ2-2; D not certain. The germline gives CDR1 ENHRY, CDR2 SYGVKD. This CDR3 comprises 12 residues. The germline V and J ends were trimmed by 3 bases and 8 bases, with 7 bases remaining between them. CDR3 sequence (DNA): TGTGCCATCAGTGAAGCAGGAGGGGAGCTGTTTTTT. This translates into CAISEAGGELFF.

On this clonotype: It is likely a read error, because the conserved phenylalanine at the end of the CDR3 is missing. The DNA is omitted, as the CDR3 cannot be located on it reliably, and the CDR3 follows TCRdb's listing. V gene TRBV7-3 combines with J gene TRBJ2-2. The CDR3 spans 14 residues, counting both ends. Germline V gene sequence: CDR1 SGHTA, CDR2 FQGTGA. The CDR3 reads CASSLALDTGELDL.

The chain couples TRBV25-1 to TRBJ1-1; D gene unclear. Trimming removed 10 bases at V and 1 base at J, with 10 bases between. Germline assignment: CDR1 MGHDK and CDR2 SYGVNS. This CDR3 contains 12 residues. CDR3 in amino acids: CANSATNTEAFF. CDR3 bases: TGTGCCAACAGCGCTACGAACACTGAAGCTTTCTTT.

This clonotype was picked up many times. The V call is TRBV11-2, the J call TRBJ2-2; a weak D match, TRBD2 (6 bases). Germline V CDR1 and CDR2: SGHAT, FQNNGV. The CDR3 length is 15 residues. Trimming cost V 5 bases and J 8 bases, with 18 bases left between them. The chain's CDR3 is CASSGKRSGEGELFF. CDR3 bases: TGTGCCAGCAGCGGAAAGAGGTCGGGGGAAGGGGAGCTGTTTTTT.

V and J are TRBV10-3 and TRBJ2-7; the D gene is possibly TRBD2 (6 bases). The J call may be wrong; the DNA end is better matched by TRBJ2-1. The CDR3 spans 15 residues. Germline CDR1 ENHRY, CDR2 SYGVKD. This chain's CDR3 is CAISESSGGVNEQFF. The DNA for the CDR3 is TGTGCCATCAGTGAGTCGAGTGGCGGGGTCAATGAGCAGTTCTTC.

This clonotype was observed many times. This rearrangement joins TRBV10-3 to TRBJ1-4; 8 nucleotides agree with TRBD1. There are 16 residues in the CDR3. The V segment lost 0 bases and the J segment 6 bases; nucleotides outside the gene matches: 6. Per germline, CDR1 ENHRY and CDR2 SYGVKD. The CDR3 sequence is CAISESRDRPYEKLFF. The CDR3, as DNA: TGTGCCATCAGTGAGTCGAGGGACAGGCCCTATGAAAAACTGTTTTTT.

This clonotype was counted many times. The V call is TRBV12-3 or TRBV12-4, the J call TRBJ1-4; 8 bases line up with TRBD1. J was trimmed by 7 bases and V by 3 bases; bases with no gene match: 7. This CDR3 region has 15 residues. CDR3: CASSFGQGRGEKLFF. For the CDR3, the DNA is TGTGCCAGCAGTTTCGGACAGGGAAGAGGTGAAAAACTGTTTTTT.

This clonotype has ten or more counts. V usage is TRBV15 and J usage is TRBJ1-1; D possibly corresponds to TRBD1 (6 bases). Germline CDR1 reads LNHNV; CDR2 reads YYDKDF (reference sequence). V was pared by 3 bases and J by 1 base, with 6 bases between. The CDR3 runs 13 residues. The CDR3 spells CATSRTGNTEAFF. CDR3 nucleotides: TGTGCCACCAGCAGGACAGGGAACACTGAAGCTTTCTTT.

This rearrangement joins TRBV20-1 to TRBJ1-5; 11 bases are shared with TRBD1. This CDR3 has 10 amino acids. The V gene's germline CDR1 is DFQATT and CDR2 SNEGSKA (reference sequence). The ends lost 7 bases at V and 15 bases at J; junction bases unmatched: 5. The chain's CDR3 is CSGPGQGGHF. The CDR3 DNA reads TGCAGTGGCCCGGGACAGGGGGGGCATTTT.

This clonotype occurred a few times. This chain links TRBV24-1 with TRBJ2-1, with 12 bases that match TRBD2. The CDR3 spans 16 residues. Per the germline V gene, CDR1 is KGHDR and CDR2 is SFDVKD. V shed 5 bases and J 4 bases; nucleotides not matched to a gene: 5. In DNA form, the CDR3 reads TGTGCCACCAGTGGAGGACTAGCGGGATCGTACAATGAGCAGTTCTTC. Residues: CATSGGLAGSYNEQFF.

This clonotype was counted ten times or more. This chain joins TRBV6-1 and TRBJ2-7; D not certain. The ends were cut back, 2 bases at V and 0 bases at J, with 11 bases in the middle. The CDR3 runs to 15 residues. Per germline, CDR1 MNHNS and CDR2 SASEGT. CDR3 coding DNA: TGTGCCAGCAGTGAATATGAGGTTCTCTCCTACGAGCAGTACTTC. Protein product: CASSEYEVLSYEQYF.

This clonotype was detected ten times or more. The V and J genes are TRBV10-1 and TRBJ1-1; D might be TRBD1 (5 bases). CDR3 length equals 15 residues. The ends were cut back, 5 bases at V and 7 bases at J, with 20 bases in the middle. Germline V gene lookup returns CDR1 WNHNN and CDR2 SYGVQD (reference sequence). CDR3 bases: TGCGCCAGCAGTTCAGAACACGGGAGAAGGGGTGAAGCTTTCTTT. The encoded protein is CASSSEHGRRGEAFF.

This clonotype has more than one count but fewer than ten. The chain couples TRBV12-3 or TRBV12-4 to TRBJ2-7, with TRBD2 matching over 9 bases. The length of the CDR3 is 15 residues. The ends lost 2 bases at V and 3 bases at J; junction bases unmatched: 5. The CDR3, as DNA: TGTGCCAGCAGTTTACTAGCGGGAACTTTCTACGAGCAGTACTTC. This translates into CASSLLAGTFYEQYF.

This chain uses TRBV2 with TRBJ2-2; no clear D gene. Germline loops: CDR1 SNHLY, CDR2 FYNNEI. This CDR3 has 12 residues. V dropped 11 bases and J dropped 7 bases, with 14 bases sitting between them. The CDR3 loop is CAYPKGFGELFF. As DNA, the CDR3 is TGTGCCTACCCGAAAGGGTTCGGGGAGCTGTTTTTT.

This clonotype has a handful of counts. The J gene is TRBJ2-7, the V gene TRBV7-3; D is uncertain. Germline CDR1 is SGHTA and CDR2 is FQGTGA. Trimming pared 2 bases from V and 1 base from J, leaving 9 bases between. The length of the CDR3 is 14 residues. CDR3 in DNA: TGTGCCAGCAGCTTATTCGACGGTTCCTACGAGCAGTACTTC. It encodes CASSLFDGSYEQYF.

The V and J genes are TRBV19 and TRBJ1-1; TRBD1 matches 7 bases. The J segment lost 1 base and the V segment lost 7 bases, leaving 3 bases of the junction unmatched. The CDR3 loop spans 13 amino acids. CDR1 LNHDA and CDR2 SQIVND come from the germline V gene (reference sequence). The CDR3 loop is CASKRDRNTEAFF. The CDR3 DNA follows: TGTGCCAGTAAACGGGACAGGAACACTGAAGCTTTCTTT.

Note on this clonotype: This sequence may be a read error, since a much larger clone differs from it by one base. This chain uses TRBV20-1 with TRBJ2-7, with D perhaps TRBD1 or TRBD2 (5 bases each). This CDR3 contains 14 residues. V was trimmed by 1 base and J by 4 bases, leaving 14 bases between them. The germline CDR1 and CDR2 sequences are DFQATT and SNEGSKA (reference sequence). CDR3 region: CSARGGTGVYEQYF. CDR3 coding DNA: TGCAGTGCTAGAGGGGGGACCGGCGTTTACGAGCAGTACTTC.